These 23 T cell receptor beta chains share one sample of origin, sequenced in a study of a mutant IDH1 vaccine in newly diagnosed glioma. Indicated time point: baseline, week 1 (first vaccination visit). Documented treatment: pre-vaccination baseline after standard-of-care therapy. Clones were sequenced by immunoSEQ multiplex PCR, and TCRdb holds only the in-frame ones, with some missing. The sample shows around 26,000 clones, 93% of them seen only once. Sequenced material: PBMCs, taken from a glioma patient treated with radiotherapy, temozolomide or both. These receptors were taken from a man aged 35-49 years with glioma.

The chain has TRBV12-5 and TRBJ2-1; tentative D call: TRBD2 (6 bases). Trimming cost V 6 bases and J 15 bases, with 21 bases left between them. The CDR3 runs 13 residues. Per germline, CDR1 LGHNT and CDR2 FRNRAP. The CDR3: CASGPGVPESLFF. As DNA, the CDR3 is TGTGCTAGTGGCCCGGGGGTCCCTGAGAGTCTGTTCTTC.

The genes are TRBV11-1 and TRBJ2-3; 9 positions agree with TRBD2. CDR1 SGHAT and CDR2 FQDESV come from the germline V gene (reference sequence). V lost 3 bases and J lost 2; bases outside the gene matches: 6. This CDR3 spans 16 amino acids. CDR3 nucleotide sequence: TGTGCCAGCAGCTTTGAAGCGGGGGGAGCCACAGATACGCAGTATTTT. Translation gives CASSFEAGGATDTQYF.

This chain joins TRBV30 and TRBJ2-5; D is unclear. The germline CDR1 and CDR2 sequences are GTSNPN and SVGIG (reference sequence). With 0 bases removed from V and 3 bases from J, the gap between germline ends came to 2 bases. The CDR3 spans 11 residues. CDR3 DNA: TGTGCCTGGAGTGTAAAAGAGACCCAGTACTTC. Translating it yields CAWSVKETQYF.

The chain carries TRBV7-3 and TRBJ2-1; TRBD2 matches at 15 bases. Unmatched junction bases numbered 3, after V lost 5 bases and J lost 1 base. Germline V gene lookup returns CDR1 SGHTA and CDR2 FQGTGA. The CDR3 extends over 17 amino acids. The CDR3 here is CASSIGTSGRSYNEQFF. DNA of the CDR3: TGTGCCAGCAGCATTGGGACTAGCGGGAGGTCCTACAATGAGCAGTTCTTC.

The genes are TRBV6-1 and TRBJ1-5; D is uncertain. The CDR3 runs 15 residues. V lost 2 bases to trimming and J lost 5 bases, with 13 bases between them. Germline V gene data show CDR1 as MNHNS and CDR2 as SASEGT. CDR3: CASSETRQNHQPQHF. The CDR3 region has the DNA TGTGCCAGCAGTGAAACCCGCCAGAACCATCAGCCCCAGCATTTT.

The chain employs TRBV7-3 and TRBJ2-3, with unresolved D. The germline CDR1 and CDR2 sequences are SGHTA and FQGTGA. The CDR3 runs 13 residues. Trimming left V 0 bases short and J 6 bases short, with 7 bases between. The CDR3 region is CASSLTARDTQYF. The CDR3, as DNA: TGTGCCAGCAGCTTAACAGCCCGGGATACGCAGTATTTT.

The genes are TRBV10-1 and TRBJ2-3; 7 bases align to TRBD2. The CDR3 runs 15 residues. V was clipped by 6 bases and J by 0 bases; unmatched bases: 6. Germline V gives CDR1 WNHNN, CDR2 SYGVQD (reference sequence). The CDR3 reads CASSLADPSTDTQYF. As DNA, the CDR3 is TGCGCCAGCAGCCTAGCGGATCCAAGCACAGATACGCAGTATTTT.

The V gene is TRBV10-2, the J gene TRBJ2-5; the match to TRBD2 covers 10 bases. This CDR3 comprises 14 residues. The V gene end was trimmed by 7 bases and the J gene end by 2 bases; junction bases not matched to a gene: 4. Germline-derived CDR1 and CDR2 are WSHSY and SAAADI. Here the CDR3 DNA reads TGCGCCAGCATGTGGACTAGCGGTCAAGAGACCCAGTACTTC. Encoded protein: CASMWTSGQETQYF.

J is TRBJ2-7 and V is TRBV14; no firm D call. Between the trimmed V and J ends, which lost 3 bases and 4 bases, there was a span of 4 bases. Looked up from germline, CDR1 is SGHDN and CDR2 is FVKESK. The CDR3 length is 11 residues. The CDR3 DNA follows: TGTGCCAGCAGCCAGGGATACGAGCAGTACTTC. It translates to CASSQGYEQYF. Supplemented by reference TRBV14 and TRBJ2-7, the full variable domain reads EAGVTQFPSHSVIEKGQTVTLRCDPISGHDNLYWYRRVMGKEIKFLLHFVKESKQDESGMPNNRFLAERTGGTYSTLKVQPAELEDSGVYFCASSQGYEQYFGPGTRLTVT.

This clone was counted only a few times. Distinct nucleotide sequences in the sample also encode this CDR3. This chain connects TRBV9 to TRBJ1-1; D is uncertain. Trimming stripped 0 bases from V and 1 base from J, with 4 bases between. CDR1 and CDR2 from the germline V gene are SGDLS and YYNGEE. The CDR3 loop spans 13 amino acids. Here the CDR3 DNA reads TGTGCCAGCAGCGTAGGACCGAACACTGAAGCTTTCTTT. Amino acid sequence: CASSVGPNTEAFF.

V is TRBV4-3 and J is TRBJ1-1; 7 bases are shared with TRBD1. The V gene end was trimmed by 4 bases and the J gene end by 6 bases; junction bases not matched to a gene: 11. The CDR3 length is 15 residues. From germline, CDR1 is LGHNA and CDR2 YSLEER. CDR3 residues: CASSRSGTANAEAFF. CDR3 DNA sequence: TGCGCCAGCAGCCGATCCGGGACAGCTAACGCTGAAGCTTTCTTT.

The V call is TRBV30, the J call TRBJ1-2; tentatively, D is TRBD1 (5 bases). The CDR3 runs 13 residues. Looked up from germline, CDR1 is GTSNPN and CDR2 is SVGIG (reference sequence). Between the trimmed V and J ends, which lost 0 bases and 7 bases, there was a span of 12 bases. As DNA, the CDR3 is TGTGCCTGGAGTGTCAGGGAATGGGTTGGCTACACCTTC. Its translation is CAWSVREWVGYTF.

The rearrangement uses TRBV19 and TRBJ2-6; possibly TRBD1 for D (6 bases). CDR1 LNHDA and CDR2 SQIVND come from the germline V gene (reference sequence). This CDR3 comprises 18 residues. V shed 1 base and J shed 2 bases, with 15 bases lying between them. This CDR3 reads CASSIVQGPTTGANVLTF. The CDR3 bases are TGTGCCAGTAGTATAGTGCAGGGGCCCACTACTGGGGCCAACGTCCTGACTTTC.

The chain has TRBV27 and TRBJ2-1, with D tentatively TRBD2 (7 bases). This CDR3 comprises 16 residues. Trimming took off 3 bases at V and 8 bases at J, with 20 bases between the two ends. Looked up from germline, CDR1 is MNHEY and CDR2 is SMNVEV (reference sequence). CDR3 protein: CASSFRGGGLGDEQFF. CDR3 nucleotides: TGTGCCAGCAGTTTCCGAGGGGGGGGGCTCGGGGATGAGCAGTTCTTC.

This clone came up once. The chain joins TRBV19 to TRBJ2-5, with TRBD2 matching 13 bases. This CDR3 contains 16 residues. CDR1 LNHDA and CDR2 SQIVND come from the germline V gene (reference sequence). V dropped 3 bases and J dropped 4; count of bases not matched to a gene: 5. The CDR3 loop reads CASSIPGLAGRETQYF. As DNA, the CDR3 is TGTGCCAGTAGTATTCCGGGACTAGCGGGGAGAGAGACCCAGTACTTC.

V is TRBV9 and J is TRBJ1-2; no firm D call. In germline, CDR1 is SGDLS, CDR2 YYNGEE. CDR3 length: 15 residues. Trimming shortened V by 1 base and J by 2 bases, and 12 bases separated the two germline ends. The CDR3 protein is CASSVSTDVNYGYTF. DNA of the CDR3: TGTGCCAGCAGCGTATCCACGGACGTAAACTATGGCTACACCTTC.

The V call is TRBV30, the J call TRBJ2-7, with D possibly matching TRBD1 (6 bases). V dropped 1 base and J dropped 3 bases, with 10 bases sitting between them. The CDR3 covers 13 residues. The germline gives CDR1 GTSNPN, CDR2 SVGIG (reference sequence). The CDR3 DNA follows: TGTGCCTGGAGTGAGGACAGATTCTACGAGCAGTACTTC. Amino acid sequence: CAWSEDRFYEQYF.

This chain links TRBV14 with TRBJ2-3, with 9 bases fitting TRBD2. Trimming took 1 base from V and 2 from J; bases not matched to a gene: 13. This CDR3 spans 19 amino acids. In germline, CDR1 is SGHDN, CDR2 FVKESK. In DNA form, the CDR3 reads TGTGCCAGCAGCCAAGTTGCGGGAGGGTCCTATTTCACCACAGATACGCAGTATTTT. It translates to CASSQVAGGSYFTTDTQYF.

This rearrangement joins TRBV2 to TRBJ1-5; 11 bases match TRBD1. The ends lost 6 bases at V and 6 bases at J; junction bases unmatched: 7. Germline-derived CDR1 and CDR2 are SNHLY and FYNNEI. This CDR3 is built from 15 residues. CDR3 loop: CASRRDRGEGQPQHF. The CDR3 DNA reads as TGTGCCAGCAGGAGGGACAGGGGGGAAGGTCAGCCCCAGCATTTT.

The CDR3 sequence is CASSHGTSGGLRRDTQYF. CDR3 in DNA: TGTGCCAGCAGCCACGGGACTAGCGGGGGCCTTCGGAGAGATACGCAGTATTTT. The chain carries TRBV7-6 and TRBJ2-3; 14 bases agree with TRBD2. The J segment lost 5 bases and the V segment lost 5 bases, leaving 12 bases of the junction unmatched. Looked up from germline, CDR1 is SGHVS and CDR2 is FNYEAQ. The CDR3 has 18 amino acids.

V and J are TRBV10-1 and TRBJ1-2, with unresolved D. The V gene lost 0 bases and the J gene lost 10 bases, with 12 bases spanning the gap. CDR1 WNHNN and CDR2 SYGVQD come from the germline V gene (reference sequence). The CDR3 sequence is 13 residues long. The CDR3 reads CASSESSLGSYTF. The DNA of the CDR3 is TGCGCCAGCAGTGAGTCAAGTTTAGGCTCCTACACCTTC.

This chain connects TRBV11-2 to TRBJ2-1, with TRBD2 matching over 13 bases. The CDR3 spans 16 residues. J gave up 6 bases and V 0 bases, and 2 bases lay outside the gene matches. Germline V CDR1 and CDR2: SGHAT, FQNNGV. CDR3 sequence (DNA): TGTGCCAGCAGCTTAGAACTAGCGGGAGGGTTCAATGAGCAGTTCTTC. Amino acids: CASSLELAGGFNEQFF. Filled out from reference TRBV11-2 and TRBJ2-1, the complete variable domain reads EAGVAQSPRYKIIEKRQSVAFWCNPISGHATLYWYQQILGQGPKLLIQFQNNGVVDDSQLPKDRFSAERLKGVDSTLKIQPAKLEDSAVYLCASSLELAGGFNEQFFGPGTRLTVL.

This chain links TRBV13 with TRBJ2-7; the D is unclear. The CDR3 sequence is 14 residues long. V was clipped by 5 bases and J by 2 bases, with 13 bases between them. Germline CDR1 reads PRHDT; CDR2 reads FYEKMQ (reference sequence). The CDR3 coding sequence is TGTGCCAGCAGCCAACGACTGGTTCCCTACGAGCAGTACTTC. Translating gives CASSQRLVPYEQYF.